The present T cell receptor (beta chain) was sequenced within a study of cytomegalovirus exposure and HLA in healthy donors. The PCR had 60 Vbeta and 13 Jbeta primers. Original handling: The authors later counted roughly 77 million unique TCR beta chains, some 11 million of them shared. The table came from immunoSEQ multiplex PCR; TCRdb's copy has only in-frame clones and leaves some out. That table furnishes V, J and clone size, whereas the DNA furnished D and trimming. Here the sample table reports more than 95,000 clones. Comment on this clone: Its antigen is not identified.

General study results and limits: Some highly shared sequence variants likely arose as a pipeline artifact.

V shed 2 bases, J shed 6 bases, and the junction held 2 bases outside the gene matches. CDR3 length: 13 amino acids. Looked up from germline, CDR1 is SGHNT and CDR2 is YYREEE (reference sequence). The sample was PBMCs. The receptor was derived from a man aged 35 to 55 in good health and CMV-seronegative. The V gene is TRBV5-4, the J gene TRBJ1-5; 7 bases are a match to TRBD1. The CDR3 spells CASSFDRAQPQHF. The CDR3 DNA is TGTGCCAGCAGCTTTGACAGGGCTCAGCCCCAGCATTTT.